This T cell receptor (beta chain) was captured by sequencing in a study of T cells in Graves' hyperthyroidism and ophthalmopathy. The CDR3 consists of 12 residues. Trimming pared 4 bases from V and 7 bases from J, leaving 14 bases between. In germline, CDR1 is SQVTM, CDR2 ANQGSEA. This clonotype was seen repeatedly, ten times or more. The CDR3 regions of TCR beta were amplified from RNA transcripts. A first-round RT-PCR of the TCR CDR3 used the HTBI primer set. TCRdb redid the calling of the multiplex PCR reads with MiXCR, one entry per CDR3 protein. The data contain a few hundred thousand distinct CDR3 sequences, roughly 46% of them singletons.

The chain carries TRBV29-1 and TRBJ2-7, with a possible D match to TRBD1 (6 bases). Material: peripheral blood or thyroid tissue (not recorded which). This TCR derives from an adult woman with Graves' disease, either hyperthyroidism or ophthalmopathy (not recorded which). In DNA, the CDR3 is TGCAGCGTTGGGGCAGGGGCTCGAGAGCAGTACTTC. Translated: CSVGAGAREQYF.